The next 10 T cell receptor beta chains were all read from a single sample in a study of spatial heterogeneity in lung cancer. Whole-study findings and limits: Tumors with more nonsynonymous mutations had more expanded intratumoral alpha and beta TCRs.

Time point in this sample: sample taken at primary tumor resection. Their antigens remain unidentified. TCRdb independently ran MiXCR on the 5' RACE reads; one entry per CDR3 protein. The sample carries 9,500 to 11,000 distinct CDR3 sequences, about 8.4% recorded once. Sequenced here: lung tumor tissue, sampled at surgery. Receptors were obtained from a female donor with early-stage non-small cell lung cancer.

Within the sample, this clonotype is medium-sized. The size of this beta chain means little, since it is a stray read in a library made for alpha chains. CDR3 amino acids: CASSLRTAGGGAQYF. The DNA of the CDR3 is TGTGCCAGCAGCCTACGGACTGCCGGGGGCGGGGCCCAGTACTTC. The rearrangement uses TRBV7-2 and TRBJ2-5; D is tentatively TRBD1 or TRBD2 (6 bases each). CDR3 length: 15 residues. V gave up 5 bases and J gave up 9 bases, with 22 bases separating them. Germline V lookup: CDR1 SGHTA, CDR2 FQGNSA.

This clonotype was picked up many times. The library was built for alpha chains, so this beta chain is an off-target read and its size means little. The chain carries TRBV20-1 and TRBJ2-1; a weak D match, TRBD1 (5 bases). The germline V and J ends were trimmed by 3 bases and 4 bases, with 10 bases remaining between them. Germline CDR1 and CDR2: DFQATT and SNEGSKA (reference sequence). The CDR3 is 13 residues long. The CDR3 bases are TGCAGTGCTAGCCAGGGTCTTTACAATGAGCAGTTCTTC. Translation gives CSASQGLYNEQFF.

This clonotype has a count of ten or more. A library made for alpha chains picked up this beta chain off target, so its size means little. CDR3 sequence reads: CASSYESAGGSTDTQYF. The DNA of the CDR3 is TGTGCCAGCAGTTATGAGTCAGCGGGGGGGAGCACAGATACGCAGTATTTT. The V and J genes are TRBV9 and TRBJ2-3, with TRBD2 matching 10 bases. Germline V gives CDR1 SGDLS, CDR2 YYNGEE. After removal of 5 bases from V and 0 bases from J, the junction contained 9 bases not matched to a gene. The CDR3 spans 17 residues.

This clonotype was found many times. Within a library made for alpha chains, this beta chain is off target, and its count is uninformative. This chain joins TRBV28 and TRBJ2-6; tentative D call: TRBD1 (5 bases). V was shortened by 1 base and J by 1 base, with 8 bases between the two germline ends. This CDR3 is 16 amino acids long. The germline V gene encodes CDR1 MDHEN and CDR2 SYDVKM. In DNA form, the CDR3 reads TGTGCCAGCAGTTTATATGGGGCTTCTGGGGCCAACGTCCTGACTTTC. This encodes CASSLYGASGANVLTF.

On this clonotype: The size of this beta chain means little, since it is a stray read in a library made for alpha chains. The V gene is TRBV20-1, the J gene TRBJ2-5; 10 bases fit TRBD2. The CDR3 has 15 amino acids. CDR1 and CDR2 from the germline V gene are DFQATT and SNEGSKA (reference sequence). Trimming took 1 base from V and 5 from J; bases not matched to a gene: 7. The CDR3 loop is CSARAGAGGRETQYF. The CDR3 bases are TGCAGTGCTAGAGCTGGAGCGGGGGGGCGGGAGACCCAGTACTTC.

In its sample, this clonotype was seen many times. The library was built for alpha chains, so this beta chain is an off-target read and its size means little. The rearrangement uses TRBV2 and TRBJ1-2; D gene unclear. With 1 base removed from V and 8 bases from J, the gap between germline ends came to 11 bases. The CDR3 has 13 amino acids. Germline-derived CDR1 and CDR2 are SNHLY and FYNNEI. In DNA, the CDR3 is TGTGCCAGCAGTGAAGGGGTGTTCTGGGGCTACACCTTC. Translated, it gives CASSEGVFWGYTF.

The sample holds many counts of this clonotype. For a library built for alpha chains, this beta chain is a stray read; little rests on its size. The CDR3 region is CASRPGQTAYGYTF. CDR3 DNA: TGCGCCAGCAGGCCCGGACAGACCGCCTATGGCTACACCTTC. The V gene is TRBV5-1, the J gene TRBJ1-2; the D gene is possibly TRBD1 (6 bases). The ends were cut back, 5 bases at V and 4 bases at J, with 15 bases in the middle. The germline V gene has CDR1 SGHRS and CDR2 YFSETQ. This CDR3 has 14 residues.

With respect to this clonotype: In a library made to pick up alpha chains, this beta chain is a stray read with a size that means little. This sequence joins TRBV5-5 and TRBJ2-7; TRBD1 or TRBD2 may be the D gene (5 bases each). The CDR3 is 14 amino acids. CDR1 and CDR2 from the germline V gene are SGHKS and YYEKEE (reference sequence). Trimming left V 4 bases short and J 5 bases short, with 16 bases between. The CDR3 reads CASSANILGDEQYF. Written as DNA, the CDR3 is TGTGCCAGCAGCGCCAACATATTGGGGGACGAGCAGTACTTC.

Within the sample, this clonotype is medium-sized. This beta chain lies outside the target of a library built for alpha chains; its clone size means little. The chain uses TRBV9 and TRBJ2-1; no clear D gene. Germline loops: CDR1 SGDLS, CDR2 YYNGEE. The CDR3 totals 17 residues. The germline V and J ends were trimmed by 0 bases and 3 bases, with 16 bases remaining between them. CDR3 region: CASSVDQAVQIYNEQFF. The CDR3, as DNA: TGTGCCAGCAGCGTAGATCAGGCAGTGCAAATCTACAATGAGCAGTTCTTC.

This clonotype was recorded many times. A library prepared for alpha chains yielded this beta chain as an off-target read; its size is of little meaning. The chain couples TRBV9 to TRBJ2-1, with a tentative D call TRBD2 (6 bases). Germline CDR1 reads SGDLS; CDR2 reads YYNGEE. The CDR3 loop spans 15 amino acids. Trimming stripped 3 bases from V and 5 bases from J, with 15 bases between. The CDR3 nucleotides are TGTGCCAGCAGCGGCGGGACTTTAGGTAACAATGAGCAGTTCTTC. It codes for CASSGGTLGNNEQFF.